The sequence of this T cell receptor beta chain was determined in a study of graft-versus-host responses after intestinal transplantation. V lost 2 bases, J lost 4 bases, and 12 bases lay in between. The CDR3 sequence is 15 residues long. Germline CDR1 reads SEHNR; CDR2 reads FQNEAQ (reference sequence). The table came from immunoSEQ multiplex PCR; TCRdb's copy has only in-frame clones and leaves some out. The data show approximately 33,000 clones, 70% to 85% seen once. General study findings and limits: Some GvH clones appeared in ileal mucosa or blood before recipient bone marrow. Patients who carried graft-donor T cell macrochimerism also had high graft-versus-host to host-versus-graft clonal ratios in their allografts. Early after transplant, HvG declines were associated with peak levels of circulating GvH clones.

A note on this clone: Its antigen is still unknown.

The V call is TRBV7-9, the J call TRBJ2-1; the D gene is possibly TRBD1 (5 bases). This clonotype was obtained from a human donor who received an intestinal transplant. The specimen comprised unstimulated CD8+ T cells sorted from spleen or lymph node cells, sampled before intestinal transplant. The CDR3 is CASSLTQAPYNEQFF. For the CDR3, the DNA is TGTGCCAGCAGCTTAACACAGGCGCCTTACAATGAGCAGTTCTTC.